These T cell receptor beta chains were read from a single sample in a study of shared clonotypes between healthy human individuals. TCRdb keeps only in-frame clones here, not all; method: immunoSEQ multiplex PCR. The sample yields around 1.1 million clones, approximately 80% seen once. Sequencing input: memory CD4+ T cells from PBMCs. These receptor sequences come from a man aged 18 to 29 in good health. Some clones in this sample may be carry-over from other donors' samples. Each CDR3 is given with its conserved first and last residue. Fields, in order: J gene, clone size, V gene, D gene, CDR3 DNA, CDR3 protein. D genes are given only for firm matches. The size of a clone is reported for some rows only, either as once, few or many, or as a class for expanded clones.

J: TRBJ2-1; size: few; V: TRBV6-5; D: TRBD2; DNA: TGTGCCAGCAGAATCCCGGGAGGTTCCTACAATGAGCAGTTCTTC; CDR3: CASRIPGGSYNEQFF
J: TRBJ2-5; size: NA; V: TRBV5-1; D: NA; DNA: TGCGCCAGTTCTTCCCTCGTTCCCGAGACCCAGTACTTC; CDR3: CASSSLVPETQYF
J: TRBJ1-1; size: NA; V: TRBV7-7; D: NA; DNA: TGTGCCAGCAGCCTCCAAGAGAACACTGAAGCTTTCTTT; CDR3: CASSLQENTEAFF
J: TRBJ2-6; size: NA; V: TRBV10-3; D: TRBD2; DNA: TGTGCCATCAGCCTAGCGGGAGCTGGGGCCAACGTCCTGACTTTC; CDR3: CAISLAGAGANVLTF
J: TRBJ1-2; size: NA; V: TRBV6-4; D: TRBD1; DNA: TGTGCCAGCAGAGAGACAGGGATAAGCGGTGGCTACACCTTC; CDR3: CASRETGISGGYTF
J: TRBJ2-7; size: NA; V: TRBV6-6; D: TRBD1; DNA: TGTGCCAGCAGTGACCCCGGGACAGGGGGCGGCGAGCAGTACTTC; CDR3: CASSDPGTGGGEQYF
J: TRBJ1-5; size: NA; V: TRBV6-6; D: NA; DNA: TGTGCCAGCAACCGGGACGGAGGGCGCAATCAGCCCCAGCATTTT; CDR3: CASNRDGGRNQPQHF
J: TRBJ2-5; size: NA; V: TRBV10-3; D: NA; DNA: TGTGCCATCAGTGACTCGGGTCAAGAGACCCAGTACTTC; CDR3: CAISDSGQETQYF
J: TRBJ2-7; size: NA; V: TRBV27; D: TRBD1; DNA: TGTGCCACAAAGGGACAGGGATTCTTCTCCGAGCAGTACTTC; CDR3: CATKGQGFFSEQYF
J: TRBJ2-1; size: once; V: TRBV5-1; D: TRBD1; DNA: TGCGCCAGCAGCCGGGACAGGGGACAGTACAATGAGCAGTTCTTC; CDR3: CASSRDRGQYNEQFF
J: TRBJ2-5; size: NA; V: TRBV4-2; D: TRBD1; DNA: TGTGCCAGCAGCTCAATGACAGGGGGCAGGGAGACCCAGTACTTC; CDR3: CASSSMTGGRETQYF
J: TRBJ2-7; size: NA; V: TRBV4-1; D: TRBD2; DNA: TGCGCCAGCAGCCAAGCCTCTAGCGGAACCTACTACGAGCAGTACTTC; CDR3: CASSQASSGTYYEQYF
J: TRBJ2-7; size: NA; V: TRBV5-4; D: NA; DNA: TGTGCCAGCAGCTTGGTGGACACTTCTCGGGAGCAGTACTTC; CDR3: CASSLVDTSREQYF